These 27 T cell receptor beta chains originate from one sample sequenced in a study of OX40 agonist ivuxolimab in advanced cancers. The data were produced by immunoSEQ multiplex PCR, yet TCRdb's version contains in-frame clones alone and is incomplete. The sample gives about 48,000 clones, 70% to 90% of which show up once; 1.5% to 2% is in the top ten. The sample here was CD4+ or CD8+ T cells sorted from blood, taken in a trial of the OX40 agonist ivuxolimab. These receptors originate from an adult with an advanced solid tumor such as melanoma, head and neck, liver or kidney cancer.

The chain employs TRBV9 and TRBJ2-2; TRBD1 might be the D (5 bases). V lost 3 bases and J lost 6, with 12 bases in between. Germline-derived CDR1 and CDR2 are SGDLS and YYNGEE. This CDR3 is 14 amino acids long. CDR3: CASSEARGSGELFF. In DNA, the CDR3 is TGTGCCAGCAGCGAGGCTAGGGGTTCCGGGGAGCTGTTTTTT.

In regard to this clone: One junction end does not reproduce the germline sequence, and a read error may be involved. The rearrangement links TRBV19 to TRBJ1-3, with 8 bases that match TRBD1. CDR1 LNHDA and CDR2 SQIVND come from the germline V gene (reference sequence). The CDR3 has 17 residues. The CDR3 here is CASSVDGQGRSGNTIYF. The CDR3 DNA reads as TGTGCCAGTAGTGTAGACGGACAGGGAAGGTCTGGAAACACCATATATTTT. The full variable domain, completed using reference TRBV19 and TRBJ1-3, is DGGITQSPKYLFRKEGQNVTLSCEQNLNHDAMYWYRQDPGQGLRLIYYSQIVNDFQKGDIAEGYSVSREKKESFPLTVTSAQKNPTAFYLCASSVDGQGRSGNTIYFGEGSWLTVV.

The rearrangement uses TRBV5-1 and TRBJ2-3, with D perhaps matching TRBD1 (5 bases). CDR1 SGHRS and CDR2 YFSETQ come from the germline V gene. The CDR3 covers 15 residues. V was trimmed by 1 base and J by 1 base, leaving 10 bases between them. As DNA, the CDR3 is TGCGCCAGCAGCTTGCAGGGTGTCGGCACAGATACGCAGTATTTT. Amino acid sequence: CASSLQGVGTDTQYF.

The chain links TRBV7-2 to TRBJ1-1, with TRBD1 matching over 7 bases. This CDR3 contains 14 residues. The V segment lost 1 base and the J segment 10 bases; nucleotides outside the gene matches: 9. Germline V gene lookup returns CDR1 SGHTA and CDR2 FQGNSA. CDR3 nucleotide sequence: TGTGCCAGCAGCTTAGATACAGGGGCCCTCCGAGCTTTCTTT. The encoded protein is CASSLDTGALRAFF.

The gene calls are TRBV5-1 and TRBJ1-1, with D possibly TRBD1 on 5 matching bases. Trimming pared 4 bases from V and 0 bases from J, leaving 13 bases between. The CDR3 spans 15 residues. Per germline, CDR1 SGHRS and CDR2 YFSETQ. The CDR3 DNA follows: TGCGCCAGCAGCGGCCCGACAGTCATGAACACTGAAGCTTTCTTT. Amino acids: CASSGPTVMNTEAFF.

Comment on this clone: The junction departs from the called germline gene at one end, perhaps through a read error. The chain uses TRBV18 and TRBJ1-2; D ambiguous. The CDR3 length is 16 residues. CDR1 and CDR2 from the germline V gene are KGHSH and LQKENI. The DNA of the CDR3 is TGTGCCAGCTCCCCACCCCACCACCCTACTAACTATGGCTACACCTTC. Amino acid sequence: CASSPPHHPTNYGYTF. The full variable domain, rest sourced from reference TRBV18 and TRBJ1-2, is NAGVMQNPRHLVRRRGQEARLRCSPMKGHSHVYWYRQLPEEGLKFMVYLQKENIIDESGMPKERFSAEFPKEGPSILRIQQVVRGDSAAYFCASSPPHHPTNYGYTFGSGTRLTVV.

This clone occurred once. The chain couples TRBV9 to TRBJ2-1; D may be TRBD2 (5 bases). The CDR3 covers 12 residues. In germline, CDR1 is SGDLS, CDR2 YYNGEE. V dropped 4 bases and J dropped 4 bases, with 6 bases sitting between them. The chain's CDR3 is CASSRTYNEQFF. Written as DNA, the CDR3 is TGTGCCAGCAGCCGGACTTACAATGAGCAGTTCTTC.

This clone has only one observation. The rearrangement uses TRBV10-3 and TRBJ2-2, with 7 bases aligning to TRBD1. The V and J ends lost 2 bases and 5 bases, in that order; junction bases with no gene match: 5. Germline-derived CDR1 and CDR2 are ENHRY and SYGVKD. The CDR3 sequence is 15 residues long. CDR3 DNA: TGTGCCATCAGTGAGGGGGACAGTAGGACCGGGGAGCTGTTTTTT. It codes for CAISEGDSRTGELFF.

This chain uses TRBV5-1 with TRBJ2-5; no clear D. The CDR3 covers 13 residues. CDR1 SGHRS and CDR2 YFSETQ come from the germline V gene. Trimming shortened V by 2 bases and J by 1 base, and 6 bases separated the two germline ends. Written as DNA, the CDR3 is TGCGCCAGCAGCTTCAGCCCCCAAGAGACCCAGTACTTC. It encodes CASSFSPQETQYF.

J is TRBJ2-6 and V is TRBV27; no reliable D call. V was shortened by 7 bases and J by 2 bases, with 3 bases between the two germline ends. Looked up from germline, CDR1 is MNHEY and CDR2 is SMNVEV (reference sequence). The CDR3 totals 12 residues. The CDR3 loop is CASTTGANVLTF. The CDR3 DNA reads as TGTGCCAGCACGACTGGGGCCAACGTCCTGACTTTC.

The chain carries TRBV19 and TRBJ2-6; D is undetermined. V was shortened by 6 bases and J by 0 bases, with 6 bases between the two germline ends. This CDR3 is 14 amino acids long. Germline values: CDR1 LNHDA, CDR2 SQIVND (reference sequence). In DNA form, the CDR3 reads TGTGCCAGTAGCAACCTCTCTGGGGCCAACGTCCTGACTTTC. Its protein is CASSNLSGANVLTF.

The chain couples TRBV5-6 to TRBJ2-3; 9 bases align to TRBD1. Germline trimming cut 3 bases from V and 5 bases from J; bases unmatched to any gene: 7. CDR1 is SGHDT, CDR2 YYEEEE, per germline. This CDR3 has 15 residues. CDR3 amino acids: CASSYRTGVGDTQYF. The CDR3 bases are TGTGCCAGCAGCTATCGGACAGGGGTCGGAGATACGCAGTATTTT.

The chain has TRBV19 and TRBJ1-5; weak D call: TRBD1 (6 bases). V dropped 6 bases and J dropped 6 bases, with 21 bases sitting between them. The germline V gene encodes CDR1 LNHDA and CDR2 SQIVND (reference sequence). The CDR3 has 16 amino acids. CDR3 sequence (DNA): TGTGCCAGTAGCTATGAAGTTGGGGGCAGGAGTCAGCCCCAGCATTTT. This codes for CASSYEVGGRSQPQHF.

The V and J genes are TRBV7-9 and TRBJ1-6; the D gene is possibly TRBD1 (5 bases). V was shortened by 1 base and J by 8 bases, with 18 bases between the two germline ends. In germline, CDR1 is SEHNR, CDR2 FQNEAQ (reference sequence). CDR3 length: 17 residues. This chain's CDR3 is CASSLGGTSTGYSPLHF. In DNA form, the CDR3 reads TGTGCCAGCAGCTTAGGGGGGACTTCCACGGGGTATTCACCCCTCCACTTT.

This rearrangement joins TRBV5-1 to TRBJ2-1; D is possibly TRBD2 (5 bases). CDR1 is SGHRS and CDR2 is YFSETQ in the germline V gene. Trimming left V 4 bases short and J 8 bases short, with 16 bases between. This CDR3 contains 14 residues. The CDR3 coding sequence is TGCGCCAGCAGCCTGATGCGGGTGAACGATGAGCAGTTCTTC. Residues: CASSLMRVNDEQFF. Full variable domain (outside the CDR3, taken from reference TRBV5-1 and TRBJ2-1): KAGVTQTPRYLIKTRGQQVTLSCSPISGHRSVSWYQQTPGQGLQFLFEYFSETQRNKGNFPGRFSGRQFSNSRSEMNVSTLELGDSALYLCASSLMRVNDEQFFGPGTRLTVL.

CDR3 in DNA: TGTGCCACCAGCAGAGTCGGGCTACCGGAGACCCAGTACTTC. Its protein product is CATSRVGLPETQYF. The chain combines TRBV15 with TRBJ2-5; D is uncertain. Trimming removed 1 base from V and 5 bases from J, with 11 bases in between. CDR1 LNHNV and CDR2 YYDKDF come from the germline V gene (reference sequence). This CDR3 region has 14 residues. The full variable domain, in which reference TRBV15 and TRBJ2-5 provide the parts outside the CDR3, is DAMVIQNPRYQVTQFGKPVTLSCSQTLNHNVMYWYQQKSSQAPKLLFHYYDKDFNNEADTPDNFQSRRPNTSFCFLDIRSPGLGDTAMYLCATSRVGLPETQYFGPGTRLLVL.

This rearrangement joins TRBV5-4 to TRBJ2-7; 11 bases agree with TRBD2. Germline CDR1 is SGHNT and CDR2 is YYREEE (reference sequence). This CDR3 region has 15 residues. Germline trimming cut 0 bases from V and 1 base from J; bases unmatched to any gene: 0. CDR3 amino acids: CASSLGLAGSYEQYF. The CDR3 nucleotides are TGTGCCAGCAGCTTGGGACTAGCGGGGTCCTACGAGCAGTACTTC.

The chain couples TRBV14 to TRBJ1-2, with D possibly being TRBD1 (5 bases). Trimming removed 1 base from V and 3 bases from J, with 12 bases in between. Germline V gene lookup returns CDR1 SGHDN and CDR2 FVKESK. The CDR3 covers 15 residues. The CDR3 nucleotides are TGTGCCAGCAGCCAAGGGGGGACCGCTTACTATGGCTACACCTTC. Its protein is CASSQGGTAYYGYTF. The whole variable domain, filled in from reference TRBV14 and TRBJ1-2, reads EAGVTQFPSHSVIEKGQTVTLRCDPISGHDNLYWYRRVMGKEIKFLLHFVKESKQDESGMPNNRFLAERTGGTYSTLKVQPAELEDSGVYFCASSQGGTAYYGYTFGSGTRLTVV.

The V call is TRBV7-2, the J call TRBJ1-2; D not certain. Deletions cut 4 bases from V and 1 base from J, with 7 bases between. The germline V gene has CDR1 SGHTA and CDR2 FQGNSA. The CDR3 covers 13 residues. As DNA, the CDR3 is TGTGCCAGCAGCTCGCGCCATAACTATGGCTACACCTTC. Translation: CASSSRHNYGYTF. The whole variable domain, filled in from reference TRBV7-2 and TRBJ1-2, reads GAGVSQSPSNKVTEKGKDVELRCDPISGHTALYWYRQSLGQGLEFLIYFQGNSAPDKSGLPSDRFSAERTGGSVSTLTIQRTQQEDSAVYLCASSSRHNYGYTFGSGTRLTVV.

The V gene is TRBV7-8, the J gene TRBJ2-5; TRBD2 matches 11 bases. V dropped 1 base and J dropped 4; count of bases not matched to a gene: 5. The CDR3 spans 16 residues. Looked up from germline, CDR1 is SGHVS and CDR2 is FQNEAQ. In nucleotides, the CDR3 is TGTGCCAGCAGCTTAGGGGTAGCGGGAGGGCGAGAGACCCAGTACTTC. Amino acid sequence: CASSLGVAGGRETQYF.

The chain links TRBV9 to TRBJ2-1; 11 nucleotides agree with TRBD2. This CDR3 region has 18 residues. CDR1 and CDR2 (germline): SGDLS, YYNGEE. V lost 0 bases and J lost 4; bases outside the gene matches: 9. In nucleotides, the CDR3 is TGTGCCAGCAGCGTAGATGGCCTAGCGGGGGGACTTTACAATGAGCAGTTCTTC. Residues: CASSVDGLAGGLYNEQFF.

The chain has TRBV18 and TRBJ2-7; TRBD1 matches at 7 bases. The germline V gene encodes CDR1 KGHSH and CDR2 LQKENI. V lost 5 bases, J lost 5 bases, and 3 bases stayed unmatched. This CDR3 is 12 amino acids long. The CDR3 sequence is CASSKTGNEQYF. As DNA, the CDR3 is TGTGCCAGCTCAAAGACAGGGAACGAGCAGTACTTC.

This chain joins TRBV7-8 and TRBJ1-1; D is unresolved. This CDR3 contains 13 residues. The V and J ends lost 5 bases and 3 bases respectively, with 10 bases between them. Germline V gene lookup returns CDR1 SGHVS and CDR2 FQNEAQ. The CDR3, as DNA: TGTGCCAGCAGCCCTACTCGGGACACTGAAGCTTTCTTT. Its translation: CASSPTRDTEAFF.

The table lists this clone with a few counts. The rearrangement links TRBV5-1 to TRBJ1-6, with a weak D call TRBD1 (5 bases). V lost 5 bases to trimming and J lost 7 bases, with 13 bases between them. Germline V gene sequence: CDR1 SGHRS, CDR2 YFSETQ. CDR3 length: 14 amino acids. DNA of the CDR3: TGCGCCAGCAGGCCCCAGGGCCTAAATTCACCCCTCCACTTT. Its translation is CASRPQGLNSPLHF.

This clone was counted between two and nine times. The J gene is TRBJ2-3, the V gene TRBV7-3; weak D call: TRBD2 (6 bases). Germline V gene lookup returns CDR1 SGHTA and CDR2 FQGTGA. The CDR3 consists of 15 residues. The ends were cut back, 5 bases at V and 5 bases at J, with 17 bases in the middle. CDR3 in amino acids: CASSPGWAGGDTQYF. The CDR3 coding sequence is TGTGCCAGCAGCCCAGGGTGGGCCGGGGGAGATACGCAGTATTTT.

The chain employs TRBV5-1 and TRBJ2-7, with 14 positions matching TRBD2. This CDR3 spans 17 amino acids. The ends lost 0 bases at V and 5 bases at J; junction bases unmatched: 7. Germline V CDR1 and CDR2: SGHRS, YFSETQ. DNA of the CDR3: TGCGCCAGCAGCTTGGGAGGGACTAGCGGGGGTATCGACGAGCAGTACTTC. The encoded protein is CASSLGGTSGGIDEQYF.

This chain joins TRBV18 and TRBJ2-5, with 7 bases fitting TRBD1. The V gene's germline CDR1 is KGHSH and CDR2 LQKENI. CDR3 length equals 16 residues. The trim removed 2 bases at V and 5 bases at J, leaving 11 bases unmatched. CDR3 DNA sequence: TGTGCCAGCTCACCAACGCAGGCCAGGGGGTCGGAGACCCAGTACTTC. This sequence encodes CASSPTQARGSETQYF. Full variable domain (rest looked up from reference TRBV18 and TRBJ2-5): NAGVMQNPRHLVRRRGQEARLRCSPMKGHSHVYWYRQLPEEGLKFMVYLQKENIIDESGMPKERFSAEFPKEGPSILRIQQVVRGDSAAYFCASSPTQARGSETQYFGPGTRLLVL.